These T cell receptor beta chains were read from a single sample in a study of CD8 T cells in ankylosing spondylitis. One entry per CDR3 protein results from TCRdb running MiXCR on the 5' RACE reads. The sample consists of roughly 130,000 distinct CDR3 sequences, roughly 15% of them appearing once. Sequencing input: blood, either unsorted or a sorted T cell fraction (not recorded which). These receptors originate from a female donor with ankylosing spondylitis or in good health (not recorded which). Each CDR3 is given with its conserved first and last residue. D genes are given only for firm matches. Part of the rows lack a size; the others show once, few, many or a class for expanded clones.

v_gene	abundance	d_gene	j_gene	CDR3nt	CDR3aa
TRBV12-3/TRBV12-4	many	TRBD2	TRBJ2-3	TGTGCCAGCAGGACGACTAGCGGGTCCGGAGATACGCAGTATTTT	CASRTTSGSGDTQYF
TRBV28	many	-	TRBJ2-4	TGTGCCACCTCGAGGGGTCAGGGTAGGGGAAAAAACATTCAGTACTTC	CATSRGQGRGKNIQYF
TRBV12-3/TRBV12-4	few	TRBD1	TRBJ1-3	TGTGCCAGCAAACAGGGGGATACCATATATTTT	CASKQGDTIYF
TRBV5-1	few	-	TRBJ2-3	TGCGCCAGCAGCTTGGGATCGACAGGCACAGATACGCAGTATTTT	CASSLGSTGTDTQYF
TRBV5-1	few	-	TRBJ2-3	TGCGCCACCGGGGTGGGGACAGATACGCAGTATTTT	CATGVGTDTQYF
TRBV5-6	few	TRBD2	TRBJ2-7	TGTGCCAGCAGCTTGGATCTAGCGGGGTACGAGCAGTACTTC	CASSLDLAGYEQYF
TRBV10-3	many	TRBD1	TRBJ2-2	TGTGCCATCAGTGAGGTCCAGGGGGCCGGGGAGCTGTTTTTT	CAISEVQGAGELFF
TRBV7-2	-	-	TRBJ1-4	TGTGCCAGCAGCGTCGCGGGGACAACTAATGAAAAACTGTTTTTT	CASSVAGTTNEKLFF
TRBV11-2	-	-	TRBJ2-4	TGTGCCAGCAGCCTCTCCTCCAACACGGTAGAGTACTTC	CASSLSSNTVEYF
TRBV24-1	few	TRBD1	TRBJ2-5	TGTGCCACCAGTGAACCCGGGACAGGGCAAACCCAAGAGACCCAGTACTTC	CATSEPGTGQTQETQYF
TRBV13	-	-	TRBJ1-1	TGTGCCAGCAGCACGGGGGCGCCGAACACTGAAGCTTTCTTT	CASSTGAPNTEAFF
TRBV5-1	few	-	TRBJ2-7	TGCGCCAGCAGCTTTACGGGAGATCTCGAGCAGTACTTC	CASSFTGDLEQYF
TRBV7-3	-	TRBD1	TRBJ2-3	TGTACCAGCAGCGAGGACAGGTGGGCAGATACGCAGTATTTT	CTSSEDRWADTQYF
TRBV20-1	many	-	TRBJ2-3	TGCAGTGCCCGGCGAGTAGCAGATACGCAGTATTTT	CSARRVADTQYF
TRBV10-1	few	-	TRBJ2-2	TGCGCCAGCAGTGAGCCCGGGAACACCGGGGAGCTGTTTTTT	CASSEPGNTGELFF
TRBV10-2	-	-	TRBJ2-3	TGCGCCACCGCGACTAGTCTTCTCGTCGATACGCAGTATTTT	CATATSLLVDTQYF
TRBV12-3/TRBV12-4	many	TRBD1	TRBJ2-7	TGTGCCAGCAGTCTCCTCCGGGACAGGGGCCACGAGCAGTACTTC	CASSLLRDRGHEQYF
TRBV29-1	few	-	TRBJ2-1	TGCAGCGATATTCCGGGGGATCGGAATGAGCAGTTCTTC	CSDIPGDRNEQFF
TRBV14	-	TRBD2	TRBJ2-1	TGTGCCAGCAGCCGAGCGGGAGGGCCCTACAATGAGCAGTTCTTC	CASSRAGGPYNEQFF
TRBV10-3	many	-	TRBJ2-3	TGTGCCATCAGTGAGTCGTTGGATACGCAGTATTTT	CAISESLDTQYF
TRBV20-1	many	-	TRBJ1-2	TGCAGTGCTCCAAAGGACAGCCTTAACTATGGCTACACCTTC	CSAPKDSLNYGYTF
TRBV7-2	-	TRBD2	TRBJ2-7	TGTGCCAGCAAAAGTAGCGGGAGTACCTACGAGCAGTACTTC	CASKSSGSTYEQYF
TRBV27	-	TRBD1	TRBJ2-7	TGTGCCAGCAGGATGACAGGGTTTGGCTCCTACGAGCAGTACTTC	CASRMTGFGSYEQYF
TRBV5-1	many	TRBD2	TRBJ2-5	TGCGCCAGCAGCTTGATGGTAGCGGGGGGCCAAGAGACCCAGTACTTC	CASSLMVAGGQETQYF
TRBV7-2	-	-	TRBJ1-1	TGTGCCAGCAGCCCTCCGACAGCCCAGAACACTGAAGCTTTCTTT	CASSPPTAQNTEAFF
TRBV5-6	many	-	TRBJ2-7	TGTGCCAGCAGCCAGTCCCACTACTTCTACGAGCAGTACTTC	CASSQSHYFYEQYF
TRBV5-1	-	TRBD1	TRBJ2-7	TGCGCCAGCAGTACAGGGGGCAACTACGAGCAGTACTTC	CASSTGGNYEQYF
TRBV7-6	many	-	TRBJ1-1	TGTGCCAGCAGCATACAGGGCACGAACACTGAAGCTTTCTTT	CASSIQGTNTEAFF
TRBV9	few	TRBD2	TRBJ2-1	TGTGCCAGCAGCCCGCGGGAGGGCTCCTACAATGAGCAGTTCTTC	CASSPREGSYNEQFF
TRBV12-3/TRBV12-4	few	-	TRBJ2-1	TGTGCCAGCAGGGAGGCAGGTCAAAGGCGGAATGAGCAGTTCTTC	CASREAGQRRNEQFF
TRBV29-1	few	TRBD1	TRBJ2-2	TGCAGCGTTGGAGTGGGACAGGGCTCCGGGGAGCTGTTTTTT	CSVGVGQGSGELFF
TRBV20-1	many	TRBD2	TRBJ2-1	TGCAGTGCTATTTCCGGGACTATGGATGAGCAGTTCTTC	CSAISGTMDEQFF
TRBV29-1	many	TRBD2	TRBJ2-1	TGCAGCGTGGGGACTAGCGGGGATGAGCAGTTCTTC	CSVGTSGDEQFF
TRBV20-1	-	TRBD1	TRBJ1-5	TGCTGTGCTAGAGAACAACCGGGACAGGCCAATCAGCCCCAGCATTTT	CCAREQPGQANQPQHF
TRBV20-1	many	-	TRBJ2-7	TGCAGTGCTAGAGTGCCCACCCCCCCCTACGAGCAGTACTTC	CSARVPTPPYEQYF
TRBV5-1	few	-	TRBJ1-1	TGCGCCAGCAGCTCTGTAGAAGGGTACACTGAAGCTTTCTTT	CASSSVEGYTEAFF
TRBV6-2/TRBV6-3	many	TRBD1	TRBJ1-5	TGTGCCAGCAGTTCCGGTTGGGACAGGGGCCCCAATCAGCCCCAGCATTTT	CASSSGWDRGPNQPQHF
TRBV5-1	few	TRBD2	TRBJ2-7	TGCGCCAGCAGCCGGGGGGTAAACCTCTACGAGCAGTACTTC	CASSRGVNLYEQYF
TRBV6-7	-	TRBD2	TRBJ2-3	TGTTTTTTCTCGGGACTAGCGGGGGGGTTCACAGATACGCAGTATTTT	CFFSGLAGGFTDTQYF
TRBV20-1	many	-	TRBJ1-4	TGCAGTGCTAGAAATGCCAGGGTTTCTAATGAAAAACTGTTTTTT	CSARNARVSNEKLFF
TRBV5-1	many	-	TRBJ1-1	TGCGCCAGCAGCTTGGGTCAGGACCCACGGGATGAAGCTTTCTTT	CASSLGQDPRDEAFF